This TCR beta chain emerged from a study of patients and donors after allogeneic stem cell transplantation (TCRdb year 2020). Library construction relied on RT-PCR. The sample was run on a NextSeq 550. The public reads were run again by TCRdb, first through fastp at Q25 and then through MiXCR, and only productive beta chains were kept. Identical CDR3 proteins give one entry, which carries the most common genes and DNA. Present in this sample are roughly 40,000 distinct CDR3 sequences, around a third of which were seen just once. About three quarters of the sample is in the top ten clones. Ends trimmed: V by 1 base, J by 0 bases; bases unmatched to a gene: 6. From cysteine to phenylalanine, the CDR3 is 17 amino acids long. Solely the CDR3 DNA is kept, with 51 bases framed from the first base. From the germline V gene, CDR1 is SNHLY and CDR2 is FYNNEI. As to this clonotype: Its antigen target is currently unknown. No per-base quality is available; no much larger clone lies one base away.

The sample comprised blood, either unsorted or a sorted T cell fraction (not recorded which). This clonotype was obtained from a human donor who was either an allogeneic HSCT recipient or a stem cell or donor lymphocyte infusion donor (not recorded which). It is not recorded whose cells these are; they may come from a transplant donor. The chain couples TRBV2 to TRBJ2-5, with 9 bases aligning to TRBD2. The encoded CDR3 is CASSEGASGTYQETQYF. The DNA sequence is TGTGCCAGCAGTGAAGGGGCTAGCGGGACCTACCAAGAGACCCAGTACTTC.